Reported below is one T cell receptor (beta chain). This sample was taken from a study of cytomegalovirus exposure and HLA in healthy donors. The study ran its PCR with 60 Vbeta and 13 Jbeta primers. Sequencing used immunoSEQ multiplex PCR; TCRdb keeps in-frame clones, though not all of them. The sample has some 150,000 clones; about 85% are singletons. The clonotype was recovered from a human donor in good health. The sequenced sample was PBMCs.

The CDR3 sequence: CASSQSTGDTEAFF. For the CDR3, the DNA is TGCGCCAGCAGTCAATCCACAGGGGACACTGAAGCTTTCTTT. V is TRBV23-1 and J is TRBJ1-1; 7 nucleotides match TRBD1. TRBV23-1 falls under the ORF class, with uncertain function. This CDR3 is 14 amino acids long. J lost 3 bases, V lost 0 bases, and 1 base had no gene match.